These 27 T cell receptor beta chains share one sample of origin, sequenced in a study of T cells in Graves' hyperthyroidism and ophthalmopathy. TCR beta CDR3 sequences were amplified from RNA transcripts. Initially, a first-round RT-PCR of the TCR CDR3 employed the HTBI primer set. TCRdb ran MiXCR on the multiplex PCR reads and lists one entry per CDR3 protein. The sample has about 640,000 distinct CDR3 sequences, over 40% seen once; the top ten hold 6.5% to 9%. Sequencing was performed on peripheral blood or thyroid tissue (not recorded which). These receptors originate from an adult man with Graves' disease, either hyperthyroidism or ophthalmopathy (not recorded which).

The chain has TRBV20-1 and TRBJ1-1; D is undetermined. V gave up 3 bases and J gave up 3 bases, with 8 bases separating them. There are 12 residues in the CDR3. In germline, CDR1 is DFQATT, CDR2 SNEGSKA (reference sequence). CDR3 in amino acids: CSASNPDTEAFF. The DNA of the CDR3 is TGCAGTGCTAGCAATCCGGACACTGAAGCTTTCTTT.

The chain links TRBV9 to TRBJ2-5; D may match TRBD1 or TRBD2 (6 bases each). The CDR3 consists of 17 residues. Germline CDR1 is SGDLS and CDR2 is YYNGEE. Trimming took off 3 bases at V and 0 bases at J, with 18 bases between the two ends. The CDR3 sequence is CASSAGRQAGYQETQYF. As DNA, the CDR3 is TGTGCCAGCAGCGCGGGAAGACAGGCGGGATACCAAGAGACCCAGTACTTC.

The chain links TRBV2 to TRBJ1-3, with D perhaps matching TRBD1 (6 bases). Germline lookup yields CDR1 SNHLY and CDR2 FYNNEI. V lost 7 bases to trimming and J lost 7 bases, with 14 bases between them. The length of the CDR3 is 13 residues. CDR3 loop: CASKPGTTNTIYF. The CDR3 DNA follows: TGTGCCAGCAAACCCGGGACAACGAACACCATATATTTT.

J is TRBJ2-7 and V is TRBV13; D is unresolved. V dropped 10 bases and J dropped 1 base, with 14 bases sitting between them. CDR1 is PRHDT and CDR2 is FYEKMQ in the germline V gene (reference sequence). The CDR3 extends over 13 amino acids. CDR3 sequence: CAISYEQSYEQYF. The CDR3 DNA is TGTGCCATCAGTTACGAACAGTCCTACGAGCAGTACTTC.

The genes are TRBV10-3 and TRBJ2-5; TRBD1 matches at 9 bases. The junction had 1 base not matched to a gene; V was cut back by 6 bases and J by 11 bases. The CDR3 runs to 10 residues. The germline CDR1 and CDR2 sequences are ENHRY and SYGVKD. The CDR3, as DNA: TGTGCCATCAGCGGACAGGGGCAGTACTTC. This encodes CAISGQGQYF.

V and J are TRBV14 and TRBJ1-2, with 8 nucleotides matching TRBD1. Germline CDR1 reads SGHDN; CDR2 reads FVKESK. The V and J ends lost 1 base and 7 bases, in that order; junction bases with no gene match: 2. This CDR3 has 13 residues. Written as DNA, the CDR3 is TGTGCCAGCAGCCAAGCAGGGGGCTTTGGCTACACCTTC. Protein product: CASSQAGGFGYTF.

The chain joins TRBV5-8 to TRBJ1-4; D remains ambiguous. The CDR3 is 15 residues long. V was shortened by 1 base and J by 4 bases, with 11 bases between the two germline ends. Germline V gene lookup returns CDR1 SGHTS and CDR2 YDEGEE. CDR3 DNA sequence: TGTGCCAGCAGCTTGAAGGGCAGTCATAATGAAAAACTGTTTTTT. It specifies CASSLKGSHNEKLFF.

Here the CDR3 reads CAIGRGYGYTF. The CDR3 DNA follows: TGTGCCATCGGACGGGGGTATGGCTACACCTTC. V usage is TRBV10-3 and J usage is TRBJ1-2; TRBD1 might be the D (5 bases). Trimming stripped 8 bases from V and 5 bases from J, with 9 bases between. The CDR3 contains 11 residues. CDR1 is ENHRY and CDR2 is SYGVKD in the germline V gene.

Worth noting for this clonotype: One junction end disagrees with the germline gene, perhaps due to a read error. The chain carries TRBV11-2 and TRBJ1-6, with D possibly being TRBD1 (5 bases). The CDR3 extends over 15 amino acids. The germline CDR1 and CDR2 sequences are SGHAT and FQNNGV. This CDR3 reads CASSQDNRNNSPLHF. CDR3 coding DNA: TGCGCCAGCAGCCAAGATAACAGGAATAATTCACCCCTCCACTTT.

The J gene is TRBJ1-1, the V gene TRBV5-1; 10 nucleotides agree with TRBD1. The CDR3 consists of 16 residues. Germline V gene lookup returns CDR1 SGHRS and CDR2 YFSETQ. The ends lost 4 bases at V and 11 bases at J; junction bases unmatched: 17. This chain's CDR3 is CASSHGPGQGYSSAFF. CDR3 nucleotides: TGCGCCAGCAGCCACGGGCCGGGACAGGGGTATTCCTCGGCTTTCTTT.

The chain links TRBV11-2 to TRBJ2-7, with 7 bases lining up with TRBD2. The V segment lost 4 bases and the J segment 3 bases; nucleotides outside the gene matches: 9. Germline CDR1 is SGHAT and CDR2 is FQNNGV. This CDR3 comprises 15 residues. The CDR3 bases are TGTGCCAGCAGCTCCGCGGGACTACTTAACTACGAGCAGTACTTC. Its translation: CASSSAGLLNYEQYF. Full variable domain (rest looked up from reference TRBV11-2 and TRBJ2-7): EAGVAQSPRYKIIEKRQSVAFWCNPISGHATLYWYQQILGQGPKLLIQFQNNGVVDDSQLPKDRFSAERLKGVDSTLKIQPAKLEDSAVYLCASSSAGLLNYEQYFGPGTRLTVT.

The rearrangement uses TRBV29-1 and TRBJ1-2; 9 nucleotides agree with TRBD1. J gave up 12 bases and V 6 bases, and 5 bases lay outside the gene matches. The CDR3 totals 10 residues. Germline CDR1 SQVTM, CDR2 ANQGSEA. This CDR3 is CSVADRGNTF. CDR3 sequence (DNA): TGCAGCGTCGCGGACAGGGGCAACACCTTC. Based on the CDR3 plus reference TRBV29-1 and TRBJ1-2, the full variable domain is SAVISQKPSRDICQRGTSLTIQCQVDSQVTMMFWYRQQPGQSLTLIATANQGSEATYESGFVIDKFPISRPNLTFSTLTVSNMSPEDSSIYLCSVADRGNTFGSGTRLTVV.

The CDR3, as DNA: TGCGCCAGCAGCCAATGGGGGCCGGGACAGGGGGATGAAAAACTGTTTTTT. Translating gives CASSQWGPGQGDEKLFF. The chain employs TRBV4-1 and TRBJ1-4, with TRBD1 identical over 11 bases. The J segment lost 6 bases and the V segment lost 2 bases, leaving 8 bases of the junction unmatched. Germline values: CDR1 MGHRA, CDR2 YSYEKL. This CDR3 region has 17 residues.

This clonotype was observed at least ten times. The chain carries TRBV5-1 and TRBJ1-2; 7 positions agree with TRBD1. V trimming: 0 bases; J trimming: 6 bases; junction bases outside the gene matches: 8. This CDR3 is 15 amino acids long. Germline CDR1 is SGHRS and CDR2 is YFSETQ. This chain's CDR3 is CASSLVVDRVDGYTF. For the CDR3, the DNA is TGCGCCAGCAGCTTGGTGGTAGACAGGGTGGATGGCTACACCTTC. Together with reference TRBV5-1 and TRBJ1-2, the CDR3 gives the full variable domain: KAGVTQTPRYLIKTRGQQVTLSCSPISGHRSVSWYQQTPGQGLQFLFEYFSETQRNKGNFPGRFSGRQFSNSRSEMNVSTLELGDSALYLCASSLVVDRVDGYTFGSGTRLTVV.

The CDR3 DNA reads as TGTGCCAGCAGGTCTCTCTACGAGCAGTACTTC. Translation: CASRSLYEQYF. The V call is TRBV6-5, the J call TRBJ2-7; D is unclear. The CDR3 contains 11 residues. V was cut by 6 bases and J by 3 bases, with 6 bases left in between. The germline gives CDR1 MNHEY, CDR2 SVGAGI.

This clonotype was seen many times. The chain uses TRBV12-3 or TRBV12-4 and TRBJ1-6; 8 bases fit TRBD1. The CDR3 is made up of 15 amino acids. Trimming removed 6 bases from V and 5 bases from J; junction bases left unmatched: 6. This CDR3 reads CASRLGQGNNSPLHF. In DNA, the CDR3 is TGTGCCAGCAGACTTGGACAGGGCAATAATTCACCCCTCCACTTT.

The CDR3 nucleotides are TGTGCCAGCACCCCCGCCAGGGATTATGGCTACACCTTC. Protein sequence: CASTPARDYGYTF. V and J are TRBV12-3 or TRBV12-4 and TRBJ1-2, with D perhaps matching TRBD1 (5 bases). The CDR3 spans 13 residues. V lost 7 bases to trimming and J lost 5 bases, with 14 bases between them.

The chain recombines TRBV5-1 with TRBJ1-1; D unclear. The ends were cut back, 1 base at V and 2 bases at J, with 12 bases in the middle. Germline lookup yields CDR1 SGHRS and CDR2 YFSETQ. This CDR3 spans 15 amino acids. CDR3 sequence: CASSLSVSGNTEAFF. The CDR3 bases are TGCGCCAGCAGCTTGTCCGTCTCTGGAAACACTGAAGCTTTCTTT.

Note on this clonotype: One end of the junction varies from germline; a read error may be responsible. The chain employs TRBV24-1 and TRBJ1-1; D might be TRBD1 (5 bases). CDR1 is KGHDR, CDR2 SFDVKD, per germline. This CDR3 comprises 15 residues. CDR3: CSARGKGRLNTEAFF. CDR3 coding DNA: TGCAGTGCTAGAGGAAAGGGGAGGTTGAACACTGAAGCTTTCTTT.

This chain connects TRBV6-5 to TRBJ2-5, with D possibly being TRBD2 (6 bases). Per germline, CDR1 MNHEY and CDR2 SVGAGI. The CDR3 contains 17 residues. Between the trimmed V and J ends, which lost 2 bases and 3 bases, there was a span of 19 bases. This CDR3 is CASSYGPGTLLEETQYF. The DNA of the CDR3 is TGTGCCAGCAGTTACGGCCCGGGGACTCTTCTCGAAGAGACCCAGTACTTC.

This clonotype appeared a single time. Germline and junction disagree at one end, which may indicate a read error. This sequence joins TRBV10-3 and TRBJ1-5; 9 nucleotides match TRBD1. This CDR3 contains 15 residues. Looked up from germline, CDR1 is ENHRY and CDR2 is SYGVKD. Here the CDR3 reads CASSPRTGVGQPQHF. In DNA form, the CDR3 reads TGTGCCAGCAGTCCACGGACAGGGGTAGGACAGCCCCAGCATTTT.

This clonotype was seen at least ten times. The chain is built from TRBV24-1 and TRBJ1-2; D not resolved. V was shortened by 4 bases and J by 4 bases, with 6 bases between the two germline ends. Germline assignment: CDR1 KGHDR and CDR2 SFDVKD. This CDR3 is built from 12 residues. CDR3 sequence reads: CATSEASYGYTF. CDR3 bases: TGTGCCACCAGTGAGGCCTCCTATGGCTACACCTTC.

In this sample, this clonotype turned up a few times. The V call is TRBV7-2, the J call TRBJ1-5; a possible D gene is TRBD1 (5 bases). The CDR3 has 15 residues. Germline V CDR1 and CDR2: SGHTA, FQGNSA. V was shortened by 5 bases and J by 1 base, with 12 bases between the two germline ends. CDR3: CASSQRGGSNQPQHF. CDR3 nucleotides: TGTGCCAGCAGCCAGCGGGGGGGGAGCAATCAGCCCCAGCATTTT.

V gene TRBV5-1 combines with J gene TRBJ1-5; 7 nucleotides line up with TRBD1. V shed 4 bases, J shed 3 bases, and the junction held 4 bases outside the gene matches. This CDR3 contains 14 residues. Germline V gene sequence: CDR1 SGHRS, CDR2 YFSETQ. CDR3 DNA: TGCGCCAGCAGCGCCGACAGGGTCAATCAGCCCCAGCATTTT. This sequence encodes CASSADRVNQPQHF.

The chain carries TRBV7-2 and TRBJ1-2; D is unclear. This CDR3 contains 14 residues. The germline V gene encodes CDR1 SGHTA and CDR2 FQGNSA. V lost 1 base, J lost 2 bases, and 8 bases lay in between. In DNA, the CDR3 is TGTGCCAGCAGCTTAGAACACAGCAACTATGGCTACACCTTC. Amino acid sequence: CASSLEHSNYGYTF.

This sequence joins TRBV7-9 and TRBJ1-3, with unresolved D. The V gene lost 1 base and the J gene lost 7 bases, with 17 bases spanning the gap. CDR1 SEHNR and CDR2 FQNEAQ come from the germline V gene (reference sequence). The CDR3 totals 16 residues. CDR3 coding DNA: TGTGCCAGCAGCTTAGATCTCGGCAACCTCAGGAACACCATATATTTT. Its translation is CASSLDLGNLRNTIYF.

V usage is TRBV29-1 and J usage is TRBJ1-5; 7 nucleotides match TRBD1. CDR1 SQVTM and CDR2 ANQGSEA come from the germline V gene. The CDR3 contains 14 residues. V trimming: 6 bases; J trimming: 4 bases; junction bases outside the gene matches: 9. The chain's CDR3 is CSVDRDGGNQPQHF. CDR3 nucleotides: TGCAGCGTAGACAGGGACGGAGGGAATCAGCCCCAGCATTTT. Complete variable domain (other parts from reference TRBV29-1 and TRBJ1-5): SAVISQKPSRDICQRGTSLTIQCQVDSQVTMMFWYRQQPGQSLTLIATANQGSEATYESGFVIDKFPISRPNLTFSTLTVSNMSPEDSSIYLCSVDRDGGNQPQHFGDGTRLSIL.